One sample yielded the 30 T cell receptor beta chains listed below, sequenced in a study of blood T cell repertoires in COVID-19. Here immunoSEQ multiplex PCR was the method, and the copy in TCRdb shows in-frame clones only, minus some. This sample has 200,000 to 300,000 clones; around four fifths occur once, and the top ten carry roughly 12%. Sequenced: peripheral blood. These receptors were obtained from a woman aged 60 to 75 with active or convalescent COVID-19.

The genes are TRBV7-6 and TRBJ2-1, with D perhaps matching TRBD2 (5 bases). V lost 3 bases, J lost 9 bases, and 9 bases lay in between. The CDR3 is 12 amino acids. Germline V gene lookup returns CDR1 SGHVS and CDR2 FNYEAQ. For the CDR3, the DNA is TGTGCCAGCAGCTTGGCAGGAGGTGAGCAGTTCTTC. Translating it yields CASSLAGGEQFF.

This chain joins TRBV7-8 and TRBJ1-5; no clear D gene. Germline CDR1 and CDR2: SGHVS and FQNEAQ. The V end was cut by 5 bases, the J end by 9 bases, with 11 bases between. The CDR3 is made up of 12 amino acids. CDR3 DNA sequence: TGTGCCAGCAGCGCGTCTTCCGCGCCCCAGCATTTT. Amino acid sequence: CASSASSAPQHF.

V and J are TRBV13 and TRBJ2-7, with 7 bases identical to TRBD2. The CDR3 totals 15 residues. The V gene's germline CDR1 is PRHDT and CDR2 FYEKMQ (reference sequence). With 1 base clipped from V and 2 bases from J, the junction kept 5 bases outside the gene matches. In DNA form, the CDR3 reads TGTGCCAGCAGCTTAGCCCCCGGGGGGACCTACGAGCAGTACTTC. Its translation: CASSLAPGGTYEQYF. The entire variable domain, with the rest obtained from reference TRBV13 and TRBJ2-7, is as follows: AAGVIQSPRHLIKEKRETATLKCYPIPRHDTVYWYQQGPGQDPQFLISFYEKMQSDKGSIPDRFSAQQFSDYHSELNMSSLELGDSALYFCASSLAPGGTYEQYFGPGTRLTVT.

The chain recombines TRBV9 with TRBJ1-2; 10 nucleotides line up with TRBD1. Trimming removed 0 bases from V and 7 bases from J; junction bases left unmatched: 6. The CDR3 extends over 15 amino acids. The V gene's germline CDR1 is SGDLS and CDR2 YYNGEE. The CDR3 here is CASSVGVGQGTGYTF. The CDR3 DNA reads TGTGCCAGCAGCGTAGGCGTGGGACAGGGGACTGGCTACACCTTC. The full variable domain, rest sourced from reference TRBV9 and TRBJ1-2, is DSGVTQTPKHLITATGQRVTLRCSPRSGDLSVYWYQQSLDQGLQFLIQYYNGEERAKGNILERFSAQQFPDLHSELNLSSLELGDSALYFCASSVGVGQGTGYTFGSGTRLTVV.

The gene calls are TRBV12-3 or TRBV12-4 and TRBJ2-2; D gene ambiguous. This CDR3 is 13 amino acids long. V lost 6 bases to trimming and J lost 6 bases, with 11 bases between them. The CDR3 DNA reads TGTGCCAGCAGCCTGATCCGGGCCGGGGAGCTGTTTTTT. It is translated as CASSLIRAGELFF.

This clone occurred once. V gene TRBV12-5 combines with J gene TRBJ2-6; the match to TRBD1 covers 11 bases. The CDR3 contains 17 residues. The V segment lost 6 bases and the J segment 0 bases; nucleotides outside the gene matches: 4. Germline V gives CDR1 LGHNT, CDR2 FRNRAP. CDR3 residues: CASGGQGGHSGANVLTF. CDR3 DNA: TGTGCTAGTGGGGGACAGGGGGGTCACTCTGGGGCCAACGTCCTGACTTTC.

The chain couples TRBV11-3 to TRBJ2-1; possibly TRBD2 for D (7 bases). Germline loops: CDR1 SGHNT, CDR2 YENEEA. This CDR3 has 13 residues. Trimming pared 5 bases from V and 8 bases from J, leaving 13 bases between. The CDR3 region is CASSRGGAHEQFF. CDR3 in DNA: TGTGCCAGCAGCCGAGGGGGGGCCCATGAGCAGTTCTTC.

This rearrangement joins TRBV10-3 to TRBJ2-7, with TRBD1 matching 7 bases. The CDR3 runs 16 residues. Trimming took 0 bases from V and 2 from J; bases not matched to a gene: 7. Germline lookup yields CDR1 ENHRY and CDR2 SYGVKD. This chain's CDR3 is CAISESVGGRAYEQYF. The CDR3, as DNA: TGTGCCATCAGTGAGTCGGTAGGGGGCAGGGCCTACGAGCAGTACTTC.

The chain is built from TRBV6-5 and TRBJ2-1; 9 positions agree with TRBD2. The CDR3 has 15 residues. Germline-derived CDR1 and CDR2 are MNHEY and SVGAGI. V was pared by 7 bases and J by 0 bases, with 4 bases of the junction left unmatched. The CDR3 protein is CASTVTSGSYNEQFF. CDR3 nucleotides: TGTGCCAGCACCGTGACTAGCGGCTCCTACAATGAGCAGTTCTTC.

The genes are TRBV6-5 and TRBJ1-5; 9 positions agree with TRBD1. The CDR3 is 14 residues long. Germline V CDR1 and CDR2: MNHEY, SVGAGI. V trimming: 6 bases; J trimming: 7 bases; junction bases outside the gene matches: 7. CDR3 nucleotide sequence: TGTGCCAGCAGGGGAACAGGGGGCCGACAGCCCCAGCATTTT. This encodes CASRGTGGRQPQHF.

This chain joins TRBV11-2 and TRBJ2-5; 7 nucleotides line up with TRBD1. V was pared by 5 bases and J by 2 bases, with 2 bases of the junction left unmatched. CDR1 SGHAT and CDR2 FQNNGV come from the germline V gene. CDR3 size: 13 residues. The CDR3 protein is CASSPGQQETQYF. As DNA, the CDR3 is TGTGCCAGCAGCCCGGGACAGCAAGAGACCCAGTACTTC. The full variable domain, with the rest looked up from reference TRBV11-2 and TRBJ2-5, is EAGVAQSPRYKIIEKRQSVAFWCNPISGHATLYWYQQILGQGPKLLIQFQNNGVVDDSQLPKDRFSAERLKGVDSTLKIQPAKLEDSAVYLCASSPGQQETQYFGPGTRLLVL.

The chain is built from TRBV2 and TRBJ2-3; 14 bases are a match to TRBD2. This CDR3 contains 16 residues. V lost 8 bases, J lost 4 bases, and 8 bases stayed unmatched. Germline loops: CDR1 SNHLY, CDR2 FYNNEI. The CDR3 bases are TGTGCCAGCCTCCTGACTAGCGGGGGGGCCGCAGATACGCAGTATTTT. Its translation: CASLLTSGGAADTQYF.

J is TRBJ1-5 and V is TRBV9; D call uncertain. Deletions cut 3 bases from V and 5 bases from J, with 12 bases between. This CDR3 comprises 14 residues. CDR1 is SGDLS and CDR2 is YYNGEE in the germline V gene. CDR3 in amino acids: CASSAGEAYQPQHF. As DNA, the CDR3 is TGTGCCAGCAGCGCCGGGGAGGCGTATCAGCCCCAGCATTTT.

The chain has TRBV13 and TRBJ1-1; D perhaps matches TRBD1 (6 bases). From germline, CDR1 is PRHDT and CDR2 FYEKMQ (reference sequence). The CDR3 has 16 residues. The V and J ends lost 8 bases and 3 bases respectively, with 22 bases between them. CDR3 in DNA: TGTGCCAGCGGACAGAGTACCACTCCCTGGGACACTGAAGCTTTCTTT. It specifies CASGQSTTPWDTEAFF.

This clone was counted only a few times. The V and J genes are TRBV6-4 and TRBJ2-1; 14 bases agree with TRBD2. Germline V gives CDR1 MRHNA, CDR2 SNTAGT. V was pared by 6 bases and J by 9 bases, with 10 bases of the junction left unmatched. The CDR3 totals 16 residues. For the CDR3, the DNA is TGTGCCAGCAGGCCCCAGGGACTAGCGGGGGTCGGTGAGCAGTTCTTC. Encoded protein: CASRPQGLAGVGEQFF.

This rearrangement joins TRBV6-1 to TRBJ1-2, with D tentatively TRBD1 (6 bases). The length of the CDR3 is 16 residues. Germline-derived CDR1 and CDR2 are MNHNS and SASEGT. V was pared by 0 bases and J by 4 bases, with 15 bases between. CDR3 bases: TGTGCCAGCAGTGAAGCGGTGGGGCTAGGGGGCTATGGCTACACCTTC. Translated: CASSEAVGLGGYGYTF.

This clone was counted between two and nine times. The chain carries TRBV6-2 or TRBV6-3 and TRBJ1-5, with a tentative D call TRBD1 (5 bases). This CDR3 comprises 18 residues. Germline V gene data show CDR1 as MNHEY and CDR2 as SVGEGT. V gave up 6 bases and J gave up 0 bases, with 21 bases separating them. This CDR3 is CASSQGEGSSGSNQPQHF. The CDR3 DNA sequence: TGTGCCAGCAGCCAGGGTGAAGGGAGTTCCGGTAGCAATCAGCCCCAGCATTTT.

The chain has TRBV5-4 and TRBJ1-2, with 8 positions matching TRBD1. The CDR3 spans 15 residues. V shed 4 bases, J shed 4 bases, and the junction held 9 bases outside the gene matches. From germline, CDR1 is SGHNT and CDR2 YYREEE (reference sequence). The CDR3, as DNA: TGTGCCAGCAGCACAGGGACAGGCCCGCCCTATGGCTACACCTTC. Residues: CASSTGTGPPYGYTF.

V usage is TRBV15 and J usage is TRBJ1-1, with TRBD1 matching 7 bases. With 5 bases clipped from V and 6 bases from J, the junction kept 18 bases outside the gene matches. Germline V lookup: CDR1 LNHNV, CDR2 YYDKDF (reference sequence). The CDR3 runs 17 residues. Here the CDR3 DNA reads TGTGCCACCAGCGGAAGACAGGTCACAGCCAGGGGGGCTGAAGCTTTCTTT. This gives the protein CATSGRQVTARGAEAFF.

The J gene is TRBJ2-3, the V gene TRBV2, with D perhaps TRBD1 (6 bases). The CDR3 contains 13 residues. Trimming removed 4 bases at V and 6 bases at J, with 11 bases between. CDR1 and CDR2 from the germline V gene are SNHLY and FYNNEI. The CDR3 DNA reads TGTGCCAGCAGTGCGGGCCAGGGGGATACGCAGTATTTT. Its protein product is CASSAGQGDTQYF.

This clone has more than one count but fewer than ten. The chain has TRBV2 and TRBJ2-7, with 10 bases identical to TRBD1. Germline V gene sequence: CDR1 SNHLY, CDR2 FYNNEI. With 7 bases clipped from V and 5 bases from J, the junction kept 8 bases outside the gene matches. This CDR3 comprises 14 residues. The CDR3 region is CASTYRDRGHEQYF. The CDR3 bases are TGTGCCAGCACCTACCGGGACAGGGGCCACGAGCAGTACTTC.

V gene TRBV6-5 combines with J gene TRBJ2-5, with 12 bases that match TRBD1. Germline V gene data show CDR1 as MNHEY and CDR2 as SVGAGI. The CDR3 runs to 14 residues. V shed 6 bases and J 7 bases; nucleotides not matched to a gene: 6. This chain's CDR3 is CASRDWDRGRTQYF. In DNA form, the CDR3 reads TGTGCCAGCAGGGACTGGGACAGGGGGCGGACCCAGTACTTC.

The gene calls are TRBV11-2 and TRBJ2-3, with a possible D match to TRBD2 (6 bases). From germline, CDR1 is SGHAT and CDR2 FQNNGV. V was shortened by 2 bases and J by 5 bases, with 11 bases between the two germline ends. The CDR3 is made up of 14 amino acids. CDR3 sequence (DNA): TGTGCCAGCAGCTTAAGGCTGGGGGGAGATACGCAGTATTTT. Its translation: CASSLRLGGDTQYF.

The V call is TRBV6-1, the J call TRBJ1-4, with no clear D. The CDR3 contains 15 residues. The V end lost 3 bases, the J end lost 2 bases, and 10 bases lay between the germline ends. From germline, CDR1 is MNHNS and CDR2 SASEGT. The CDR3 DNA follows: TGTGCCAGCAGTGACCGACGGAGTACTAATGAAAAACTGTTTTTT. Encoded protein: CASSDRRSTNEKLFF.

For the CDR3, the DNA is TGTGCCAGCTCGCAGGGGAATTCACCCCTCCACTTT. Translating it yields CASSQGNSPLHF. This rearrangement joins TRBV18 to TRBJ1-6; TRBD1 is a possible D gene (6 bases). This CDR3 is 12 amino acids long. Deletions cut 6 bases from V and 7 bases from J, with 7 bases between. CDR1 and CDR2 (germline): KGHSH, LQKENI.

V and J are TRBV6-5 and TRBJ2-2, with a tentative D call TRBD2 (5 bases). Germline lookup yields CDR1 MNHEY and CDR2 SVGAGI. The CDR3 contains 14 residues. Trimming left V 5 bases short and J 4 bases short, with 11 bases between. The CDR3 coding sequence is TGTGCCAGCAGTAGCGGACTTCCCACCGGGGAGCTGTTTTTT. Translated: CASSSGLPTGELFF.

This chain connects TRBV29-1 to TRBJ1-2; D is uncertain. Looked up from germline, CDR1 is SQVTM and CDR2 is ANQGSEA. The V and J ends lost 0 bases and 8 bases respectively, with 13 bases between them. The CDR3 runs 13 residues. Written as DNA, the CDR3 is TGCAGCGTTGAAGAGGGAGGGCTCGGGGGCTACACCTTC. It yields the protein CSVEEGGLGGYTF.

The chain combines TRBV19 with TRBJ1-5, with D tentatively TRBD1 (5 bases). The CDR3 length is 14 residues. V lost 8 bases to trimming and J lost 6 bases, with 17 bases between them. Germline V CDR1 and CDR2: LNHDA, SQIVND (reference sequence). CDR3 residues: CASLDRGRGQPQHF. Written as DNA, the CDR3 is TGTGCCAGTCTTGACCGAGGGAGGGGTCAGCCCCAGCATTTT.

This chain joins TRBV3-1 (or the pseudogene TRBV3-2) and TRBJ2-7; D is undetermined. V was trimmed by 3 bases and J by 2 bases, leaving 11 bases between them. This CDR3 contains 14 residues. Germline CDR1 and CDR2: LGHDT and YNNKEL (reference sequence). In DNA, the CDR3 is TGTGCCAGCAGCCAGGGTAGCTGGGCCTACGAGCAGTACTTC. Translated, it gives CASSQGSWAYEQYF.

The CDR3 spells CASSLVRAGVLLYNEQFF. In nucleotides, the CDR3 is TGTGCCAGCAGCTTGGTGCGAGCGGGGGTACTCTTATACAATGAGCAGTTCTTC. This chain uses TRBV5-8 with TRBJ2-1, with TRBD2 matching over 8 bases. Germline CDR1 and CDR2: SGHTS and YDEGEE. This CDR3 has 18 amino acids. The V segment lost 0 bases and the J segment 4 bases; nucleotides outside the gene matches: 12.